The 25 T cell receptor beta chains below come from one sample, sequenced in a study of early T cells in non-severe SARS-CoV-2 infection. Each CDR3 protein is one row after TCRdb ran MiXCR on the 5' RACE reads. This sample carries tens of thousands of distinct CDR3 sequences, roughly 12% of them seen once, and the ten largest clones take 10%. The sequenced material came from whole blood. Every receptor here comes from an adult who was a healthcare worker with PCR-confirmed SARS-CoV-2 infection or an uninfected control (not recorded which).

In its sample, this clonotype was seen many times. This chain links TRBV29-1 with TRBJ2-7; 12 positions match TRBD1. CDR1 is SQVTM, CDR2 ANQGSEA, per germline. This CDR3 comprises 12 residues. V shed 6 bases, J shed 5 bases, and the junction held 2 bases outside the gene matches. CDR3 DNA sequence: TGCAGCGTCGGGACAGGGGGCGACGAGCAGTACTTC. Amino acids: CSVGTGGDEQYF.

The J gene is TRBJ2-7, the V gene TRBV9; 7 nucleotides match TRBD2. The length of the CDR3 is 13 residues. Germline V lookup: CDR1 SGDLS, CDR2 YYNGEE. The V and J ends lost 0 bases and 7 bases, in that order; junction bases with no gene match: 4. The CDR3 DNA reads TGTGCCAGCAGCGTAGAGACCGGGAGGGAGCAGTACTTC. It yields the protein CASSVETGREQYF.

The chain recombines TRBV6-6 with TRBJ2-5; D not resolved. CDR3 length: 12 residues. CDR1 and CDR2 from the germline V gene are MNHNY and SVGAGI (reference sequence). Trimming removed 7 bases from V and 4 bases from J, with 10 bases in between. CDR3 protein: CASTAPPETQYF. CDR3 DNA sequence: TGTGCCAGCACCGCCCCACCAGAGACCCAGTACTTC.

This clonotype was picked up a small number of times. This sequence joins TRBV2 and TRBJ2-2; TRBD2 matches at 9 bases. The length of the CDR3 is 17 residues. Trimming took 5 bases from V and 6 from J; bases not matched to a gene: 13. Per the germline V gene, CDR1 is SNHLY and CDR2 is FYNNEI. The CDR3 protein is CASSTAGGRAFPGELFF. The CDR3 DNA reads TGTGCCAGCAGTACTGCTGGCGGGAGGGCCTTTCCCGGGGAGCTGTTTTTT.

This clonotype has a handful of counts. The V and J genes are TRBV28 and TRBJ1-6; D is uncertain. The V and J ends lost 6 bases and 8 bases respectively, with 11 bases between them. Germline lookup yields CDR1 MDHEN and CDR2 SYDVKM. The CDR3 has 13 residues. The CDR3 is CASSVRPDSPLHF. The CDR3 DNA reads TGTGCCAGCAGCGTAAGACCTGATTCACCCCTCCACTTT.

The CDR3 protein is CASSWGIGNSPLHF. The DNA for the CDR3 is TGTGCCAGCAGTTGGGGGATCGGTAATTCACCCCTCCACTTT. The genes are TRBV6-2 or TRBV6-3 and TRBJ1-6, with D possibly TRBD1 on 5 matching bases. Germline V gene lookup returns CDR1 MNHEY and CDR2 SVGEGT. This CDR3 comprises 14 residues. V was pared by 4 bases and J by 6 bases, with 10 bases between.

The chain employs TRBV12-3 or TRBV12-4 and TRBJ2-5; D is perhaps TRBD1 or TRBD2 (6 bases each). Trimming removed 4 bases from V and 5 bases from J, with 11 bases in between. The length of the CDR3 is 13 residues. The DNA for the CDR3 is TGTGCCAGCAGTTCAAAGGGGGGTGAGACCCAGTACTTC. This gives the protein CASSSKGGETQYF.

At least ten counts were recorded for this clonotype. The V and J genes are TRBV21-1 and TRBJ2-1; TRBD2, the table's D call, was not compared with the DNA. TRBV21-1 is given as a pseudogene. The CDR3 loop spans 18 amino acids. CDR3 nucleotides: TGTGCCAGCAGCAAAGGGACCTCTGAGCGGGAGGACTACAATGAGCAGTTCTTC. The encoded protein is CASSKGTSEREDYNEQFF.

This chain joins TRBV3-1 and TRBJ2-7, with 7 bases lining up with TRBD1. CDR3 length equals 14 residues. Germline loops: CDR1 LGHDT, CDR2 YNNKEL (reference sequence). With 4 bases clipped from V and 3 bases from J, the junction kept 6 bases outside the gene matches. The CDR3 DNA reads TGTGCCAGCAGCCTCCCCGGACAGGACTACGAGCAGTACTTC. Amino acid sequence: CASSLPGQDYEQYF.

The chain uses TRBV19 and TRBJ2-2; 12 nucleotides agree with TRBD1. CDR3 length: 16 residues. Trimming took 6 bases from V and 6 from J; bases not matched to a gene: 8. Germline V gene lookup returns CDR1 LNHDA and CDR2 SQIVND (reference sequence). The CDR3 DNA reads as TGTGCCAGTAGCAACCGGGACAGGGGGCTTCCCGGGGAGCTGTTTTTT. This codes for CASSNRDRGLPGELFF.

Notes on this clonotype: A junction end diverges from the germline sequence, so it may reflect a read error. The rearrangement joins TRBV2 to TRBJ2-3; no firm D call. This CDR3 spans 15 amino acids. The germline V gene encodes CDR1 SNHLY and CDR2 FYNNEI. CDR3 sequence reads: CASTRQTFSTDMQYF. CDR3 DNA: TGTGCCAGCACCCGCCAGACTTTTAGCACAGATATGCAGTATTTT.

This clonotype has a count of ten or more. The CDR3 DNA sequence: TGTGCCAGCAGCAAAGAAGTGAAGGGGCCTTTCTTT. It yields the protein CASSKEVKGPFF. V gene TRBV21-1 combines with J gene TRBJ1-1; the table's D call, TRBD1, was not checked against the DNA. TRBV21-1 is termed a pseudogene. The CDR3 has 12 amino acids.

This clonotype was counted at least ten times. The chain links TRBV7-9 to TRBJ2-1; D gene ambiguous. V was clipped by 0 bases and J by 8 bases, with 8 bases between them. The CDR3 runs 13 residues. Germline V gives CDR1 SEHNR, CDR2 FQNEAQ (reference sequence). The CDR3 protein is CASSLAQWDEQFF. CDR3 coding DNA: TGTGCCAGCAGCTTAGCGCAATGGGATGAGCAGTTCTTC.

This clonotype was picked up many times. The J gene is TRBJ1-5, the V gene TRBV28; D ambiguous. The CDR3 consists of 12 residues. The ends were cut back, 6 bases at V and 2 bases at J, with 5 bases in the middle. The germline CDR1 and CDR2 sequences are MDHEN and SYDVKM. Here the CDR3 reads CASRRGNQPQHF. The CDR3 bases are TGTGCCAGCAGAAGGGGCAATCAGCCCCAGCATTTT. Full variable domain (missing parts from reference TRBV28 and TRBJ1-5): DVKVTQSSRYLVKRTGEKVFLECVQDMDHENMFWYRQDPGLGLRLIYFSYDVKMKEKGDIPEGYSVSREKKERFSLILESASTNQTSMYLCASRRGNQPQHFGDGTRLSIL.

The table lists this clonotype with a few counts. V usage is TRBV20-1 and J usage is TRBJ2-6; tentative D call: TRBD2 (7 bases). Trimming shortened V by 0 bases and J by 4 bases, and 10 bases separated the two germline ends. Germline assignment: CDR1 DFQATT and CDR2 SNEGSKA (reference sequence). The CDR3 consists of 15 residues. The CDR3, as DNA: TGCAGTGCTAGAGATGCGGGGGCCGGGGCCAACGTCCTGACTTTC. Amino acids: CSARDAGAGANVLTF.

This clonotype was counted at least ten times. This chain uses TRBV5-1 with TRBJ2-3; 13 bases align to TRBD2. Trimming removed 4 bases from V and 5 bases from J; junction bases left unmatched: 10. From germline, CDR1 is SGHRS and CDR2 YFSETQ. The CDR3 is 17 amino acids. CDR3 nucleotides: TGCGCCAGCAGCCCGAGGGGACTAGCGGGATCGGTAGATACGCAGTATTTT. Amino acid sequence: CASSPRGLAGSVDTQYF.

This clonotype turned up a few times. The chain uses TRBV11-2 and TRBJ2-1; 12 bases are a match to TRBD1. CDR1 SGHAT and CDR2 FQNNGV come from the germline V gene. The CDR3 consists of 16 residues. Trimming removed 4 bases from V and 9 bases from J; junction bases left unmatched: 10. CDR3 region: CASSSSGTGGWSEQFF. In DNA, the CDR3 is TGTGCCAGCAGCTCATCCGGGACAGGGGGCTGGAGTGAGCAGTTCTTC.

The CDR3 protein is CASSVEIGYGYTF. In DNA form, the CDR3 reads TGTGCCAGCAGCGTCGAAATAGGCTATGGCTACACCTTC. This chain connects TRBV7-2 to TRBJ1-2, with D hard to call. CDR3 length: 13 amino acids. Trimming removed 5 bases at V and 4 bases at J, with 11 bases between. Looked up from germline, CDR1 is SGHTA and CDR2 is FQGNSA. Complete variable domain (other parts from reference TRBV7-2 and TRBJ1-2): GAGVSQSPSNKVTEKGKDVELRCDPISGHTALYWYRQSLGQGLEFLIYFQGNSAPDKSGLPSDRFSAERTGGSVSTLTIQRTQQEDSAVYLCASSVEIGYGYTFGSGTRLTVV.

This clonotype was observed a handful of times. This sequence joins TRBV7-9 and TRBJ2-7; 7 bases are shared with TRBD1. The CDR3 sequence is 13 residues long. The germline V gene encodes CDR1 SEHNR and CDR2 FQNEAQ (reference sequence). The V gene end was trimmed by 5 bases and the J gene end by 3 bases; junction bases not matched to a gene: 4. In nucleotides, the CDR3 is TGTGCCAGCAGCCCGGGACAGCACTACGAGCAGTACTTC. Protein sequence: CASSPGQHYEQYF. Full variable domain (remainder filled in from reference TRBV7-9 and TRBJ2-7): DTGVSQNPRHKITKRGQNVTFRCDPISEHNRLYWYRQTLGQGPEFLTYFQNEAQLEKSRLLSDRFSAERPKGSFSTLEIQRTEQGDSAMYLCASSPGQHYEQYFGPGTRLTVT.

The chain is built from TRBV6-1 and TRBJ2-2; D might be TRBD2 (6 bases). The CDR3 length is 14 residues. Germline V lookup: CDR1 MNHNS, CDR2 SASEGT. V lost 4 bases and J lost 4, with 10 bases in between. CDR3 amino acids: CASSGGLFTGELFF. The CDR3 coding sequence is TGTGCCAGCAGTGGGGGACTCTTCACCGGGGAGCTGTTTTTT.

This clonotype was found many times. This chain connects TRBV12-3 or TRBV12-4 to TRBJ1-5; a possible D gene is TRBD1 (6 bases). V was pared by 3 bases and J by 1 base, with 19 bases between. The CDR3 has 18 amino acids. The chain's CDR3 is CASSFGGRGIRSNQPQHF. The CDR3, as DNA: TGTGCCAGCAGTTTTGGGGGGCGCGGAATTCGGAGCAATCAGCCCCAGCATTTT.

CDR3 sequence: CASSLNPERETQYF. DNA for the CDR3: TGTGCCAGCAGCCTCAACCCGGAGAGAGAGACCCAGTACTTC. The V call is TRBV9, the J call TRBJ2-5, with D unclear. This CDR3 has 14 residues. Germline CDR1 is SGDLS and CDR2 is YYNGEE. The germline V and J ends were trimmed by 4 bases and 4 bases, with 14 bases remaining between them.

This clonotype was detected ten times or more. This rearrangement joins TRBV29-1 to TRBJ1-1; maybe TRBD1 (6 bases). The length of the CDR3 is 10 residues. V gave up 6 bases and J gave up 7 bases, with 9 bases separating them. The V gene's germline CDR1 is SQVTM and CDR2 ANQGSEA. CDR3 loop: CSVGAVEAFF. The CDR3 coding sequence is TGCAGCGTGGGGGCAGTTGAAGCTTTCTTT. The variable domain in full, completed from reference TRBV29-1 and TRBJ1-1, reads SAVISQKPSRDICQRGTSLTIQCQVDSQVTMMFWYRQQPGQSLTLIATANQGSEATYESGFVIDKFPISRPNLTFSTLTVSNMSPEDSSIYLCSVGAVEAFFGQGTRLTVV.

This clonotype was counted a few times. The chain links TRBV7-3 to TRBJ2-1, with a weak D call TRBD1 (6 bases). Germline loops: CDR1 SGHTA, CDR2 FQGTGA. CDR3 length: 14 residues. V was trimmed by 5 bases and J by 2 bases, leaving 10 bases between them. CDR3 nucleotides: TGTGCCAGCAGCCAGGGGACGGCCTACAATGAGCAGTTCTTC. This codes for CASSQGTAYNEQFF.

This rearrangement joins TRBV20-1 to TRBJ2-3; possibly TRBD2 for D (7 bases). CDR3 length: 14 amino acids. Trimming shortened V by 6 bases and J by 5 bases, and 18 bases separated the two germline ends. Germline assignment: CDR1 DFQATT and CDR2 SNEGSKA (reference sequence). CDR3 sequence (DNA): TGCAGTGCCATAAGGGGGTCGGGGGGAGATACGCAGTATTTT. Amino acids: CSAIRGSGGDTQYF.